The 12 T cell receptor beta chains below were found in one sample sequenced in a study of blood T cell repertoires in COVID-19. This table comes from immunoSEQ multiplex PCR, and its TCRdb copy is limited to in-frame clones, with some not included. In the table there are tens of thousands of clones, around nine tenths of which are singletons. Material for sequencing was peripheral blood. These receptors were obtained from a man aged 60 to 69 with active COVID-19.

CDR3 bases: TGTGCTAGTGGTTTGGAGGGAGGGGGGAATCAGCCCCAGCATTTT. Translating gives CASGLEGGGNQPQHF. This chain uses TRBV12-5 with TRBJ1-5; possibly TRBD1 for D (6 bases). Germline V gene lookup returns CDR1 LGHNT and CDR2 FRNRAP. The V gene lost 1 base and the J gene lost 4 bases, with 11 bases spanning the gap. CDR3 length: 15 residues.

The V gene is TRBV19, the J gene TRBJ2-1; the match to TRBD2 covers 9 bases. CDR3 length equals 15 residues. Germline V gene lookup returns CDR1 LNHDA and CDR2 SQIVND (reference sequence). V shed 6 bases, J shed 0 bases, and the junction held 3 bases outside the gene matches. This chain's CDR3 is CASSLAGISYNEQFF. CDR3 coding DNA: TGTGCCAGTAGCCTAGCGGGGATCTCCTACAATGAGCAGTTCTTC.

This clone was counted a single time. This chain joins TRBV4-1 and TRBJ2-7, with 8 bases fitting TRBD2. V gave up 5 bases and J gave up 4 bases; unmatched junction bases: 13. The CDR3 length is 16 residues. Germline V gene lookup returns CDR1 MGHRA and CDR2 YSYEKL. CDR3 coding DNA: TGCGCCAGCAGCTCCCGGGTAGCGGGAAAGGATTACGAGCAGTACTTC. It translates to CASSSRVAGKDYEQYF.

This chain uses TRBV5-1 with TRBJ2-2; TRBD2 matches at 7 bases. Germline V CDR1 and CDR2: SGHRS, YFSETQ. The CDR3 covers 12 residues. The V segment lost 7 bases and the J segment 7 bases; nucleotides outside the gene matches: 4. The DNA of the CDR3 is TGCGCCAGCTGGGCGGGAGTCGGGGAGCTGTTTTTT. This sequence encodes CASWAGVGELFF.

This chain links TRBV18 with TRBJ2-2, with D possibly matching TRBD2 (5 bases). The germline gives CDR1 KGHSH, CDR2 LQKENI. V lost 0 bases, J lost 3 bases, and 11 bases lay in between. The CDR3 sequence is 16 residues long. The CDR3 DNA reads as TGTGCCAGCTCACCACCGAGCGGTACCTACACCGGGGAGCTGTTTTTT. It is translated as CASSPPSGTYTGELFF.

This chain joins TRBV19 and TRBJ1-2, with D possibly TRBD1 on 6 matching bases. In germline, CDR1 is LNHDA, CDR2 SQIVND (reference sequence). The CDR3 totals 15 residues. The V end lost 5 bases, the J end lost 1 base, and 14 bases lay between the germline ends. This CDR3 reads CASSSTRTVNYGYTF. CDR3 DNA sequence: TGTGCCAGTAGTTCTACAAGGACAGTTAACTATGGCTACACCTTC. The whole variable domain, remainder taken from reference TRBV19 and TRBJ1-2, is DGGITQSPKYLFRKEGQNVTLSCEQNLNHDAMYWYRQDPGQGLRLIYYSQIVNDFQKGDIAEGYSVSREKKESFPLTVTSAQKNPTAFYLCASSSTRTVNYGYTFGSGTRLTVV.

The gene calls are TRBV5-1 and TRBJ2-7, with D possibly being TRBD1 (5 bases). Germline CDR1 and CDR2: SGHRS and YFSETQ. There are 13 residues in the CDR3. Trimming removed 4 bases at V and 4 bases at J, with 12 bases between. The CDR3 bases are TGCGCCAGCAGCCCAGGGTTCGCATACGAGCAGTACTTC. It codes for CASSPGFAYEQYF.

The CDR3 nucleotides read TGCGCCAGCAGCCAAAACAGGGTTTTGAGCACTGAAGCTTTCTTT. Residues: CASSQNRVLSTEAFF. This sequence joins TRBV4-1 and TRBJ1-1; the D gene is possibly TRBD1 (6 bases). CDR3 length: 15 amino acids. V dropped 2 bases and J dropped 4 bases, with 14 bases sitting between them. CDR1 is MGHRA, CDR2 YSYEKL, per germline.

For this clone: The same CDR3 also results from other DNA sequences found in this sample. The chain recombines TRBV4-1 with TRBJ2-7, with D possibly matching TRBD2 (6 bases). Germline assignment: CDR1 MGHRA and CDR2 YSYEKL. V was trimmed by 3 bases and J by 3 bases, leaving 9 bases between them. CDR3 length equals 13 residues. CDR3 nucleotide sequence: TGCGCCAGCAGCCAGGGACTTAACTACGAGCAGTACTTC. Encoded protein: CASSQGLNYEQYF.

As concerns this clone: Germline is not matched at one junction end, which may reflect a read error. This chain uses TRBV19 with TRBJ1-2; 9 bases are a match to TRBD1. Germline CDR1 LNHDA, CDR2 SQIVND (reference sequence). This CDR3 contains 11 residues. The CDR3 sequence: CATRDRVRVIF. CDR3 nucleotide sequence: TGTGCCACCAGGGACAGGGTACGTGTCATCTTC. The entire variable domain, with the rest obtained from reference TRBV19 and TRBJ1-2, is as follows: DGGITQSPKYLFRKEGQNVTLSCEQNLNHDAMYWYRQDPGQGLRLIYYSQIVNDFQKGDIAEGYSVSREKKESFPLTVTSAQKNPTAFYLCATRDRVRVIFGSGTRLTVV.

Details on this clone: A read error may account for a junction end that differs from germline. The genes are TRBV6-5 and TRBJ2-1, with TRBD2 matching 10 bases. Germline V lookup: CDR1 MNHEY, CDR2 SVGAGI. CDR3 length equals 14 residues. The CDR3 nucleotides read TGTGCCAGCAGCCCCGGAGACACTAGCGGGGATTCCATCTTC. Protein product: CASSPGDTSGDSIF.

The genes are TRBV6-2 or TRBV6-3 and TRBJ2-1; D uncertain. Trimming removed 5 bases at V and 1 base at J, with 12 bases between. The length of the CDR3 is 15 residues. The germline V gene has CDR1 MNHEY and CDR2 SVGEGT. CDR3: CASSPRHSSYNEQFF. The CDR3 region has the DNA TGTGCCAGCAGTCCAAGGCACAGTTCCTACAATGAGCAGTTCTTC.